These 28 T cell receptor beta chains originate from one sample sequenced in a study of monozygotic twins with inflammatory bowel disease. TCRdb derives one entry per CDR3 protein from the 5' RACE reads, leaving out DNA. The sample is made up of more than 350,000 distinct CDR3 sequences, and the top ten hold 2% to 3% of it. The specimen sequenced was blood. These receptors all come from a human donor with ulcerative colitis or Crohn's disease, or a healthy co-twin of an affected twin (not recorded which).

The V gene is TRBV4-2, the J gene TRBJ2-2; TCRdb returns TRBD1, unconfirmable since there is no DNA. Germline loops: CDR1 LGHNA, CDR2 YNFKEQ. The CDR3 length is 14 residues. The CDR3: CASSQDRGTGELFF.

The chain employs TRBV5-5 and TRBJ2-3; absent DNA, TCRdb's TRBD1 call cannot be checked. The V gene's germline CDR1 is SGHKS and CDR2 YYEKEE (reference sequence). The length of the CDR3 is 16 residues. The CDR3 loop reads CASSSTAGQGTDTQYF.

The chain couples TRBV28 to TRBJ2-7; without DNA, the TCRdb call of TRBD1 cannot be checked. Looked up from germline, CDR1 is MDHEN and CDR2 is SYDVKM. The CDR3 contains 15 residues. The CDR3 spells CASSFSMAGLGEQYF.

The genes are TRBV6-6 and TRBJ1-5; TCRdb calls TRBD1, which cannot be checked without DNA. Per germline, CDR1 MNHNY and CDR2 SVGAGI (reference sequence). The CDR3 has 14 amino acids. The chain's CDR3 is CASIRDGPGQPQHF.

This rearrangement joins TRBV27 to TRBJ2-3. The V gene's germline CDR1 is MNHEY and CDR2 SMNVEV (reference sequence). The CDR3 spans 14 residues. The CDR3 sequence is CASSFTDGTDTQYF.

The rearrangement joins TRBV5-1 to TRBJ2-1; the TCRdb D gene call, TRBD1, has no DNA to confirm it. CDR3 length: 14 residues. The V gene's germline CDR1 is SGHRS and CDR2 YFSETQ. The CDR3 sequence is CASGTGTVYNEQFF.

The chain is built from TRBV28 and TRBJ2-2; TCRdb designates TRBD2, a call that cannot be tested without DNA. Per the germline V gene, CDR1 is MDHEN and CDR2 is SYDVKM. This CDR3 region has 14 residues. The CDR3 loop is CASTPSGRSRELFF.

The chain uses TRBV28 and TRBJ1-1. Germline V CDR1 and CDR2: MDHEN, SYDVKM. The CDR3 has 15 amino acids. The CDR3 spells CASSPAGGVNTEAFF.

The V call is TRBV7-6, the J call TRBJ2-1; as DNA is missing, the TRBD2 call by TCRdb cannot be tested. This CDR3 comprises 17 residues. Germline CDR1 and CDR2: SGHVS and FNYEAQ. The CDR3 reads CASSLPGLAGIDNEQFF.

The rearrangement links TRBV6-2 or TRBV6-3 to TRBJ2-1; with no DNA, the TCRdb D assignment of TRBD1 cannot be verified. CDR1 is MNHEY and CDR2 is SVGEGT in the germline V gene. This CDR3 is 14 amino acids long. The CDR3 loop reads CASSLEPDTHEQFF.

The V and J genes are TRBV15 and TRBJ2-1; without DNA, the TCRdb call of TRBD1 cannot be checked. Germline V gives CDR1 LNHNV, CDR2 YYDKDF (reference sequence). This CDR3 spans 17 amino acids. This chain's CDR3 is CATSVPMGGETNNEQFF. The whole variable domain, remainder taken from reference TRBV15 and TRBJ2-1, is DAMVIQNPRYQVTQFGKPVTLSCSQTLNHNVMYWYQQKSSQAPKLLFHYYDKDFNNEADTPDNFQSRRPNTSFCFLDIRSPGLGDTAMYLCATSVPMGGETNNEQFFGPGTRLTVL.

This chain joins TRBV3-1 and TRBJ1-1; absent DNA, TCRdb's TRBD1 call cannot be checked. CDR1 is LGHDT, CDR2 YNNKEL, per germline (reference sequence). This CDR3 has 15 amino acids. The CDR3 sequence is CASSQGDSVNTEAFF.

V and J are TRBV5-6 and TRBJ2-2; no DNA is available, so the TRBD2 call from TCRdb remains unchecked. CDR1 is SGHDT, CDR2 YYEEEE, per germline. This CDR3 comprises 16 residues. The CDR3 sequence: CASSSLKTRDTGELFF.

The chain combines TRBV5-1 with TRBJ1-3. The CDR3 runs 15 residues. The germline V gene has CDR1 SGHRS and CDR2 YFSETQ. This CDR3 is CASSLADSSGNTIYF.

The rearrangement links TRBV27 to TRBJ1-5; TCRdb calls TRBD1, which cannot be checked without DNA. The CDR3 runs 13 residues. The V gene's germline CDR1 is MNHEY and CDR2 SMNVEV (reference sequence). This CDR3 reads CASSFRVGQPQHF.

This chain joins TRBV7-2 and TRBJ1-1. CDR3 length equals 13 residues. Germline V lookup: CDR1 SGHTA, CDR2 FQGNSA. CDR3 protein: CAGSLGQTPEAFF.

This sequence joins TRBV20-1 and TRBJ1-2; the D call from TCRdb, TRBD1, cannot be confirmed without DNA. The germline CDR1 and CDR2 sequences are DFQATT and SNEGSKA (reference sequence). The CDR3 has 15 amino acids. The CDR3 region is CSASETGGRDYGYTF.

The chain is built from TRBV11-1 and TRBJ2-7; TCRdb's D call of TRBD2 is untestable without DNA. CDR1 and CDR2 (germline): SGHAT, FQDESV (reference sequence). This CDR3 is built from 21 residues. This chain's CDR3 is CASSSSPGLAFRDLSSYEQYF.

J is TRBJ2-3 and V is TRBV19; TCRdb reports TRBD1, a call that lacks DNA to check it against. The CDR3 has 15 amino acids. Germline CDR1 reads LNHDA; CDR2 reads SQIVND (reference sequence). The CDR3 protein is CASSTRQVSTDTQYF.

The chain couples TRBV7-9 to TRBJ1-1. The CDR3 has 12 residues. Germline assignment: CDR1 SEHNR and CDR2 FQNEAQ (reference sequence). CDR3 sequence reads: CASSVTNTEAFF.

The chain joins TRBV5-5 to TRBJ1-4; TCRdb indicates TRBD1, and absent DNA this call remains unverified. The CDR3 sequence is 14 residues long. Looked up from germline, CDR1 is SGHKS and CDR2 is YYEKEE (reference sequence). CDR3 amino acids: CASSLSAGVEKLFF.

The V gene is TRBV29-1, the J gene TRBJ1-1. From germline, CDR1 is SQVTM and CDR2 ANQGSEA. This CDR3 is built from 11 residues. This CDR3 is CSVAENTEAFF.

V gene TRBV7-6 combines with J gene TRBJ2-1; TCRdb's assignment of TRBD1 cannot be checked, as there is no DNA. CDR3 length equals 15 residues. CDR1 and CDR2 from the germline V gene are SGHVS and FNYEAQ. The CDR3 sequence: CASSFPGVGNNEQFF.

This chain joins TRBV18 and TRBJ2-5. CDR1 and CDR2 from the germline V gene are KGHSH and LQKENI. The CDR3 extends over 13 amino acids. The CDR3 sequence: CASSPMVAETQYF.

CDR3 sequence: CSASRTGVYEQYF. This chain links TRBV20-1 with TRBJ2-7; TCRdb selects TRBD1, and the lack of DNA leaves this call unchecked. CDR1 and CDR2 (germline): DFQATT, SNEGSKA (reference sequence). The length of the CDR3 is 13 residues.

The V call is TRBV12-3 or TRBV12-4, the J call TRBJ2-1; no DNA is available, so the TRBD2 call from TCRdb remains unchecked. The CDR3 covers 15 residues. The CDR3 region is CASSLGLAGINEQFF.

The chain recombines TRBV15 with TRBJ2-1; the D call from TCRdb, TRBD1, cannot be confirmed without DNA. The CDR3 is 15 residues long. The germline V gene has CDR1 LNHNV and CDR2 YYDKDF (reference sequence). CDR3: CATSRGASRGDEQFF.

The chain carries TRBV5-4 and TRBJ1-1; the TCRdb D gene call, TRBD1, has no DNA to confirm it. The CDR3 consists of 15 residues. The germline V gene has CDR1 SGHNT and CDR2 YYREEE (reference sequence). The CDR3 spells CASSWNGAGETEAFF. Full variable domain (remainder filled in from reference TRBV5-4 and TRBJ1-1): ETGVTQSPTHLIKTRGQQVTLRCSSQSGHNTVSWYQQALGQGPQFIFQYYREEENGRGNFPPRFSGLQFPNYSSELNVNALELDDSALYLCASSWNGAGETEAFFGQGTRLTVV.